Presented here are 3 T cell receptor beta chains from one specimen sequenced in a study of T cells in Graves' hyperthyroidism and ophthalmopathy. The TCR beta CDR3 regions underwent amplification using RNA transcripts as the source. The HTBI primer set drove a first-round RT-PCR of the TCR CDR3. TCRdb used MiXCR to reprocess the multiplex PCR reads, holding one entry per CDR3 protein. The data contain over 500,000 distinct CDR3 sequences, about 16% of them singletons. The specimen sequenced was blood. These receptors all stem from a woman under 40 with Graves' ophthalmopathy.

V gene TRBV9 combines with J gene TRBJ2-2, with D possibly TRBD1 on 6 matching bases. The CDR3 loop spans 15 amino acids. With 4 bases removed from V and 5 bases from J, the gap between germline ends came to 15 bases. Germline V lookup: CDR1 SGDLS, CDR2 YYNGEE. Here the CDR3 DNA reads TGTGCCAGCAGCTCTGGACAGCTAAAGACCGGGGAGCTGTTTTTT. It specifies CASSSGQLKTGELFF.

This clonotype was seen ten or more times. The rearrangement links TRBV28 to TRBJ2-4; D is perhaps TRBD2 (7 bases). Germline V lookup: CDR1 MDHEN, CDR2 SYDVKM. This CDR3 contains 15 residues. V dropped 5 bases and J dropped 8 bases, with 19 bases sitting between them. Here the CDR3 reads CASSPLRGGDDIQYF. For the CDR3, the DNA is TGTGCCAGCAGTCCTCTTAGGGGGGGTGATGACATTCAGTACTTC.

This clonotype was counted at least ten times. The V and J genes are TRBV12-3 or TRBV12-4 and TRBJ1-6, with TRBD1 identical over 9 bases. V lost 6 bases, J lost 8 bases, and 20 bases stayed unmatched. The CDR3 is 19 amino acids. The CDR3: CASSSLTGGAGISDSPLHF. Written as DNA, the CDR3 is TGTGCCAGCAGCTCACTAACAGGGGGCGCTGGGATTTCGGATTCACCCCTCCACTTT.